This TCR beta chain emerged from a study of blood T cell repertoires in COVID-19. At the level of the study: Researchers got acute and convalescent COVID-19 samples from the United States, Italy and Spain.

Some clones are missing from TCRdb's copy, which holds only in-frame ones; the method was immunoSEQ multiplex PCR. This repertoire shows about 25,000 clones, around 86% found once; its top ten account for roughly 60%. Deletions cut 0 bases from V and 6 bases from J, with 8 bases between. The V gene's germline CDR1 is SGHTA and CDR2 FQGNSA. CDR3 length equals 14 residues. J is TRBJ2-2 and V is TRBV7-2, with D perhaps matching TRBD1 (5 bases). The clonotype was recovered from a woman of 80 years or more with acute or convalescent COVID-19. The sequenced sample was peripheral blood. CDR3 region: CASSLAGAAGELFF. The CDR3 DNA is TGTGCCAGCAGCTTAGCAGGGGCGGCCGGGGAGCTGTTTTTT.